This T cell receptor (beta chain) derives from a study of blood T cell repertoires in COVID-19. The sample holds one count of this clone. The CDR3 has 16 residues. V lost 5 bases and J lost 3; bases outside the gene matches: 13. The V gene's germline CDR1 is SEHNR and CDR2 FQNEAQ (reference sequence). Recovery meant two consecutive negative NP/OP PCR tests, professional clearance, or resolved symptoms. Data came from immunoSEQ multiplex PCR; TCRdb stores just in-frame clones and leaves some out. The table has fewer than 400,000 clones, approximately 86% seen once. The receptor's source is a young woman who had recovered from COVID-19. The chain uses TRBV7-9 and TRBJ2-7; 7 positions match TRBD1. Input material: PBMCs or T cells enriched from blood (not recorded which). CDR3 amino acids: CASSHTTGTTYYEQYF. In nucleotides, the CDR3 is TGTGCCAGCAGCCACACGACAGGGACAACATACTACGAGCAGTACTTC.